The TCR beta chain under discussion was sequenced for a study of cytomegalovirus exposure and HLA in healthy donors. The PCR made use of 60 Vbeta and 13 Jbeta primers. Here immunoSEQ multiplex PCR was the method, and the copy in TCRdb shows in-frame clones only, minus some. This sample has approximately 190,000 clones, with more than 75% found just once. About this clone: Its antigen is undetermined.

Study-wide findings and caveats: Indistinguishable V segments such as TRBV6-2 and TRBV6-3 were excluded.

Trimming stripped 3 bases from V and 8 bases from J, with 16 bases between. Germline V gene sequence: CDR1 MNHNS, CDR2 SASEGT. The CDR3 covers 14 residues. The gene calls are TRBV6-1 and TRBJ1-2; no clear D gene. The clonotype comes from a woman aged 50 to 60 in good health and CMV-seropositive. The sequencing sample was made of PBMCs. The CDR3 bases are TGTGCCAGCAGTGAGAGGACTCAGGCGAGCGGCTACACCTTC. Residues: CASSERTQASGYTF.